The rows below give T cell receptor beta chains drawn from one sample of a study of Ad26.COV2.S vaccination and SARS-CoV-2 variants. Using immunoSEQ multiplex PCR, the repertoire was profiled, and TCRdb retains in-frame clones only, with some absent. Of about 350,000 clones listed, about 91% were seen once; the top ten hold about 3.8%. Here the sequenced sample was peripheral blood, taken after recovery from COVID-19. The origin of the receptors is a human donor who had recovered from COVID-19. Each CDR3 is given with its conserved first and last residue. Each record gives: CDR3 protein, CDR3 DNA, clone size, D gene, V gene, J gene. D genes are given only for firm matches. Rows may omit the clone size; those that give it use once, few, many or a size class.

CDR3 protein: CASSSGSPKGNTIYF
CDR3 DNA: TGTGCCAGCAGTTCGGGCTCGCCGAAGGGAAACACCATATATTTT
clone size: .
D gene: .
V gene: TRBV6-5
J gene: TRBJ1-3

CDR3 protein: CASIGGRQETQYF
CDR3 DNA: TGTGCCAGCATCGGGGGGCGCCAAGAGACCCAGTACTTC
clone size: once
D gene: .
V gene: TRBV7-8
J gene: TRBJ2-5

CDR3 protein: CASRTSGGRETQYF
CDR3 DNA: TGTGCCAGCCGGACTAGCGGGGGTCGAGAGACCCAGTACTTC
clone size: .
D gene: TRBD2
V gene: TRBV25-1
J gene: TRBJ2-5

CDR3 protein: CASSEGLRGGSGDTQYF
CDR3 DNA: TGCGCCAGCAGTGAAGGTCTTAGGGGCGGCTCGGGAGATACGCAGTATTTT
clone size: .
D gene: .
V gene: TRBV10-1
J gene: TRBJ2-3

CDR3 protein: CASSQDSYEQYF
CDR3 DNA: TGTGCCAGCAGCCAAGACTCCTACGAGCAGTACTTC
clone size: .
D gene: .
V gene: TRBV3-1/TRBV3-2
J gene: TRBJ2-7

CDR3 protein: CASSLAKVRTSGSSYNEQFF
CDR3 DNA: TGCGCCAGCAGCTTGGCCAAAGTCCGGACTAGCGGGTCCTCCTACAATGAGCAGTTCTTC
clone size: .
D gene: TRBD2
V gene: TRBV5-1
J gene: TRBJ2-1

CDR3 protein: CASSEVVAGSDEQFF
CDR3 DNA: TGTGCCAGCAGTGAGGTCGTGGCGGGGTCGGATGAGCAGTTCTTC
clone size: .
D gene: .
V gene: TRBV6-1
J gene: TRBJ2-1

CDR3 protein: CASSGDSSYEQYF
CDR3 DNA: TGTGCCAGCAGCGGGGACAGCTCCTACGAGCAGTACTTC
clone size: .
D gene: TRBD1
V gene: TRBV9
J gene: TRBJ2-7

CDR3 protein: CASSGSTGKNEKLFF
CDR3 DNA: TGTGCCAGTTCTGGATCGACAGGGAAGAATGAAAAACTGTTTTTT
clone size: .
D gene: TRBD1
V gene: TRBV6-5
J gene: TRBJ1-4

CDR3 protein: CASSQDVTGELFF
CDR3 DNA: TGTGCCAGCAGCCAAGATGTAACCGGGGAGCTGTTTTTT
clone size: .
D gene: .
V gene: TRBV3-1/TRBV3-2
J gene: TRBJ2-2

CDR3 protein: CATGDGDQETQYF
CDR3 DNA: TGTGCCACCGGAGACGGAGACCAAGAGACCCAGTACTTC
clone size: .
D gene: .
V gene: TRBV24-1
J gene: TRBJ2-5

CDR3 protein: CASSLVGTSNTGELFF
CDR3 DNA: TGTGCCAGCAGCTTAGTAGGGACATCGAACACCGGGGAGCTGTTTTTT
clone size: once
D gene: .
V gene: TRBV11-2
J gene: TRBJ2-2

CDR3 protein: CSARGQGQGSF
CDR3 DNA: TGCAGTGCTAGAGGTCAAGGACAGGGATCTTTC
clone size: .
D gene: TRBD1
V gene: TRBV20-1
J gene: TRBJ1-2

CDR3 protein: CASSLEQASGAYNEQFF
CDR3 DNA: TGTGCCAGCAGCTTAGAGCAGGCTAGCGGGGCCTACAATGAGCAGTTCTTC
clone size: few
D gene: TRBD2
V gene: TRBV7-9
J gene: TRBJ2-1

CDR3 protein: CASIPGAGTGELFF
CDR3 DNA: TGTGCCAGCATTCCAGGGGCCGGCACCGGGGAGCTGTTTTTT
clone size: .
D gene: .
V gene: TRBV6-5
J gene: TRBJ2-2

CDR3 protein: CASSRAQGLAGYEQYF
CDR3 DNA: TGTGCCAGCAGCCGAGCCCAGGGACTAGCGGGGTACGAGCAGTACTTC
clone size: few
D gene: TRBD2
V gene: TRBV3-1/TRBV3-2
J gene: TRBJ2-7

CDR3 protein: CASSPSGYEQYF
CDR3 DNA: TGTGCCAGCAGCCCTAGCGGTTACGAGCAGTACTTC
clone size: .
D gene: TRBD2
V gene: TRBV6-2/TRBV6-3
J gene: TRBJ2-7

CDR3 protein: CSVEGSSMNTEAFF
CDR3 DNA: TGCAGCGTTGAAGGTAGCAGCATGAACACTGAAGCTTTCTTT
clone size: .
D gene: .
V gene: TRBV29-1
J gene: TRBJ1-1

CDR3 protein: CATSDRYEQFF
CDR3 DNA: TGTGCCACCAGTGATAGGTATGAGCAGTTCTTC
clone size: .
D gene: .
V gene: TRBV24-1
J gene: TRBJ2-1

CDR3 protein: CASSLVGFVGGGSTNEQFF
CDR3 DNA: TGTGCCAGCAGCTTAGTGGGCTTTGTCGGCGGGGGTTCTACCAATGAGCAGTTCTTC
clone size: once
D gene: TRBD2
V gene: TRBV7-6
J gene: TRBJ2-1

CDR3 protein: CASRLGGPNTEAFF
CDR3 DNA: TGTGCCAGCAGGCTAGGGGGGCCGAACACTGAAGCTTTCTTT
clone size: .
D gene: .
V gene: TRBV11-3
J gene: TRBJ1-1

CDR3 protein: CASSLTGHSGNTIYF
CDR3 DNA: TGTGCCAGCAGCTTGACAGGCCATTCTGGAAACACCATATATTTT
clone size: once
D gene: .
V gene: TRBV5-6
J gene: TRBJ1-3

CDR3 protein: CASSPERGGNQPQHF
CDR3 DNA: TGTGCCAGCAGCCCCGAACGGGGAGGCAATCAGCCCCAGCATTTT
clone size: .
D gene: .
V gene: TRBV7-9
J gene: TRBJ1-5

CDR3 protein: CASSLAQGMVYGYTF
CDR3 DNA: TGTGCCAGCAGCTTAGCGCAGGGAATGGTCTATGGCTACACCTTC
clone size: .
D gene: .
V gene: TRBV7-9
J gene: TRBJ1-2

CDR3 protein: CASSLTSGGYEQYF
CDR3 DNA: TGTGCCAGCAGCCTCACTAGCGGGGGCTACGAGCAGTACTTC
clone size: .
D gene: TRBD2
V gene: TRBV7-6
J gene: TRBJ2-7